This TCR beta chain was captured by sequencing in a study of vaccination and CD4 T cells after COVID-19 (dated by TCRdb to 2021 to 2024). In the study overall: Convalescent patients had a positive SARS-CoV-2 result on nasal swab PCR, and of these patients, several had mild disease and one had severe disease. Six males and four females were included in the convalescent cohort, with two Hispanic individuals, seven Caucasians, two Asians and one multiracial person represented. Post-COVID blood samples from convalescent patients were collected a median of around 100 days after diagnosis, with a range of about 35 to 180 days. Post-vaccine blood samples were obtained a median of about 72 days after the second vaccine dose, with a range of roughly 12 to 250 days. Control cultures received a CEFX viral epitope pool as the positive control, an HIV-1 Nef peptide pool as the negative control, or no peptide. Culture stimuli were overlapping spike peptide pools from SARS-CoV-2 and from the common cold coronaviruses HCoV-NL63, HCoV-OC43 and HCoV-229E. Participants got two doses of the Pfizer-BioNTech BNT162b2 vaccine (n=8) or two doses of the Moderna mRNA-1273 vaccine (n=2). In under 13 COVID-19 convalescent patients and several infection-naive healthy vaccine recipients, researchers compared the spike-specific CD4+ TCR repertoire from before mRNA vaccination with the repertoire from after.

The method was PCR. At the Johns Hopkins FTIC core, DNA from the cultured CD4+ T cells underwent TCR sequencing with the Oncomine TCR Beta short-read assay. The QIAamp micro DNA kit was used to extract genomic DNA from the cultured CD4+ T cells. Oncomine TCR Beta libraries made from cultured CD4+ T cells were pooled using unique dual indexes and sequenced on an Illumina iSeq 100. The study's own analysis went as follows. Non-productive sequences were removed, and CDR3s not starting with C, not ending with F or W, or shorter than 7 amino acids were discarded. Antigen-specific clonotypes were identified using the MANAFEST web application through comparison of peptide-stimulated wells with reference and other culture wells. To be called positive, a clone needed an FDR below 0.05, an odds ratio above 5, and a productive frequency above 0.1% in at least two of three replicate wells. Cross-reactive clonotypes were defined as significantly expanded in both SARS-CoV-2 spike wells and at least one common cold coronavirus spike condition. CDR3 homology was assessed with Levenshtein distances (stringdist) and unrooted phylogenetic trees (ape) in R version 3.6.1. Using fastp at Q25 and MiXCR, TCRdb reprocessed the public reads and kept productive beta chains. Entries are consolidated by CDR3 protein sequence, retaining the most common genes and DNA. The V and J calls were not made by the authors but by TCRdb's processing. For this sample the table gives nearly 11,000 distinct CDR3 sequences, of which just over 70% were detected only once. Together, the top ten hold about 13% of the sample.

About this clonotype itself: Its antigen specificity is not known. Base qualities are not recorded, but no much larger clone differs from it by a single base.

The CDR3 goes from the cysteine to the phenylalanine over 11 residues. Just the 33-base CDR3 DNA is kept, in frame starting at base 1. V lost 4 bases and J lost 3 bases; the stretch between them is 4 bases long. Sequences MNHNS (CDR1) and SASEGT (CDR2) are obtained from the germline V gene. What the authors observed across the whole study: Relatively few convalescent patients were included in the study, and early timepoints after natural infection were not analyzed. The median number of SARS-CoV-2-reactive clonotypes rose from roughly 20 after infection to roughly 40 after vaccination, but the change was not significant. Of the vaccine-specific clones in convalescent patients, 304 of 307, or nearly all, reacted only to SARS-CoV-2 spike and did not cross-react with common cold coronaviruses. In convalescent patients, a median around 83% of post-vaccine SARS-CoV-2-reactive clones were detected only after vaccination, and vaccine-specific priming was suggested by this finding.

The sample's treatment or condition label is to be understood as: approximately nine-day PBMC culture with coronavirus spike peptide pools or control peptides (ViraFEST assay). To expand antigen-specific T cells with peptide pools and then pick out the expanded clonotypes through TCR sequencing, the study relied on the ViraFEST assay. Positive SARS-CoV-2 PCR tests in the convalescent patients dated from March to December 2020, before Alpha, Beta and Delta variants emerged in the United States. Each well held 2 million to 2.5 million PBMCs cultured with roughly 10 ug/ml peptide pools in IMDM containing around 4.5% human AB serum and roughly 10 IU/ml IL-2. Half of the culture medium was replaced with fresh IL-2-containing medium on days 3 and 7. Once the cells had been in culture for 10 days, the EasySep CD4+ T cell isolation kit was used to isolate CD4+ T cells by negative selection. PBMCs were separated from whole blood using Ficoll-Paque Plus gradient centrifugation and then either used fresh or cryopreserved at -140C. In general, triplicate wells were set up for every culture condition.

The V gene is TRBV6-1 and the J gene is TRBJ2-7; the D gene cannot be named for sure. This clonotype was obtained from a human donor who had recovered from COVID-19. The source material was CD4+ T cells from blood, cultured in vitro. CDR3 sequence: CASSADYEQYF. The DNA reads TGTGCCAGCAGTGCTGACTACGAGCAGTACTTC.